The present TCR beta chain was sequenced within a study of CD8 T cells in ankylosing spondylitis. Study-wide points: Within ankylosing spondylitis blood, a TCR beta motif made up of eight highly homologous variants appeared to be characteristic. Matched ankylosing spondylitis synovial fluid reportedly contained a significantly enriched population of disease-linked clones. In the blood and synovial fluid of reactive arthritis, some motif variants had been previously reported. CD8+ cells made up the disease-linked clones, which were relatively rare in peripheral blood.

V lost 4 bases and J 1 base, leaving 11 bases between the germline ends. Germline CDR1 is SGHDT and CDR2 is YYEEEE. This CDR3 is 14 amino acids long. On this clonotype: Its antigen is unidentified. A much larger clone is a single base away; this may be a read error.

Quantitative 5'-RACE with molecular barcodes generated TCR beta libraries. TCRdb passed the 5' RACE reads through MiXCR, listing each CDR3 protein once. The sample has roughly 490,000 distinct CDR3 sequences; roughly 5.3% are singletons. This chain links TRBV5-6 with TRBJ1-1; D is ambiguous. The sequence was collected from a male donor with ankylosing spondylitis. Sequencing used blood, either unsorted or a sorted T cell fraction (not recorded which). The CDR3 here is CASSPWARNTEAFF. The CDR3 DNA sequence: TGTGCCAGCAGCCCCTGGGCCAGGAACACTGAAGCTTTCTTT.